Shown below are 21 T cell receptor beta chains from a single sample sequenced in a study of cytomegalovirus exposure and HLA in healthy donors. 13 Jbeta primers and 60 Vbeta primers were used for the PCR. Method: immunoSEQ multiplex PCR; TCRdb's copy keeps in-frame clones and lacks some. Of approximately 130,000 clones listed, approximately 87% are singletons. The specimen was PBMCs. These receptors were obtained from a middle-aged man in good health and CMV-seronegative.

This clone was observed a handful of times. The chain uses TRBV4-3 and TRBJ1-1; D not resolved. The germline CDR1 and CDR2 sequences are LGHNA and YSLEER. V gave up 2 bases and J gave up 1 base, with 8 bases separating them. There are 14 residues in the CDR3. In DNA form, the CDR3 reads TGCGCCAGCAGCCAATCTTATTCGAACACTGAAGCTTTCTTT. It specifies CASSQSYSNTEAFF.

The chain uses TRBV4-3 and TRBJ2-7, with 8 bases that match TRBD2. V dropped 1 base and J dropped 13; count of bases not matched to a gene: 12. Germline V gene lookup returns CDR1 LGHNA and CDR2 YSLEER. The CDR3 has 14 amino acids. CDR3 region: CASSQGAGRGSPYF. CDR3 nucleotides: TGCGCCAGCAGCCAAGGGGCCGGGAGGGGTTCCCCATACTTC.

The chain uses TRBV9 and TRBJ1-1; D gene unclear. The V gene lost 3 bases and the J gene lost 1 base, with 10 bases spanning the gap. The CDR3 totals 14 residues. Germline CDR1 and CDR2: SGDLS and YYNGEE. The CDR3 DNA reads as TGTGCCAGCAGCGGTAGCGGTCAGAACACTGAAGCTTTCTTT. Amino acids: CASSGSGQNTEAFF.

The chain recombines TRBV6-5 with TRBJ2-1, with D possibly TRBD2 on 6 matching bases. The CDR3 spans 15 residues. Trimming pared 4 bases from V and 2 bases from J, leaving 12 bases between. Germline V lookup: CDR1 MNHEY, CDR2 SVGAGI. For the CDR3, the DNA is TGTGCCAGCAGTTTAACCGGGACTCCCTACAATGAGCAGTTCTTC. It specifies CASSLTGTPYNEQFF.

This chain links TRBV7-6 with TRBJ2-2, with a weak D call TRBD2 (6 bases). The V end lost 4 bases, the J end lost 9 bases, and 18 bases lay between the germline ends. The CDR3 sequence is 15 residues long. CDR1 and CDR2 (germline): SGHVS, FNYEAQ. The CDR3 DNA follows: TGTGCCAGCAGCTCCCGTCGCGGGGTGGTCCGGGAGCTGTTTTTT. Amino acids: CASSSRRGVVRELFF.

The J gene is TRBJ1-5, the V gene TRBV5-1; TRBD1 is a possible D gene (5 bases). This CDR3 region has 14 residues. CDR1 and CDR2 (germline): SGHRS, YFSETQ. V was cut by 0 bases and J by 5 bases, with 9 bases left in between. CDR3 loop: CASSLAGKDQPQHF. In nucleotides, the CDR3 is TGCGCCAGCAGCTTGGCAGGGAAGGATCAGCCCCAGCATTTT. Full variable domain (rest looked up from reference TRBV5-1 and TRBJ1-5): KAGVTQTPRYLIKTRGQQVTLSCSPISGHRSVSWYQQTPGQGLQFLFEYFSETQRNKGNFPGRFSGRQFSNSRSEMNVSTLELGDSALYLCASSLAGKDQPQHFGDGTRLSIL.

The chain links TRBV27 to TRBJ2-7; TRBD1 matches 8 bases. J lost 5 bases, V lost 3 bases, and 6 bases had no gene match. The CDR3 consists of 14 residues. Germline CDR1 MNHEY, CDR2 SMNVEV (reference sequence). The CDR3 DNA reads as TGTGCCAGCAGTTTTCACTCAGGGGGCAACGAGCAGTACTTC. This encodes CASSFHSGGNEQYF.

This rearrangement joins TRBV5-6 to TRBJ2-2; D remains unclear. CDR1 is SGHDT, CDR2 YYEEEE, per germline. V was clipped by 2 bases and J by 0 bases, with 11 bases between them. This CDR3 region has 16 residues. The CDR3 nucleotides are TGTGCCAGCAGCTTTCCCGATGACACGAACACCGGGGAGCTGTTTTTT. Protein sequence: CASSFPDDTNTGELFF.

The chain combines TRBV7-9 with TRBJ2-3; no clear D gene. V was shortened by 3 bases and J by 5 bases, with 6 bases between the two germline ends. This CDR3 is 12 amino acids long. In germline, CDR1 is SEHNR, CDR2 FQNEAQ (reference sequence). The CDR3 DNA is TGTGCCAGCAGCTTCGCAGGAGATACGCAGTATTTT. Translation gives CASSFAGDTQYF. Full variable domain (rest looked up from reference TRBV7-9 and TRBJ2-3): DTGVSQNPRHKITKRGQNVTFRCDPISEHNRLYWYRQTLGQGPEFLTYFQNEAQLEKSRLLSDRFSAERPKGSFSTLEIQRTEQGDSAMYLCASSFAGDTQYFGPGTRLTVL.

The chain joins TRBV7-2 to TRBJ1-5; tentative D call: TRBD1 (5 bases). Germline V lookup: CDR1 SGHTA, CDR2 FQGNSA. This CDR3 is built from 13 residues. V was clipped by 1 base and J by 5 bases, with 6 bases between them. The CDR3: CASSLVGDQPQHF. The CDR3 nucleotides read TGTGCCAGCAGCTTAGTAGGGGATCAGCCCCAGCATTTT.

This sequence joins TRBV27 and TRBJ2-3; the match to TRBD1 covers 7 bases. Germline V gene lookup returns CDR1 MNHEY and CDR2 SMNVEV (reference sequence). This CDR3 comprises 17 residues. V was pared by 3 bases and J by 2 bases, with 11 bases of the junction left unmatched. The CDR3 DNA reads TGTGCCAGCAGTTTGAGGACAGGTTCCGGCTCCACAGATACGCAGTATTTT. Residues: CASSLRTGSGSTDTQYF.

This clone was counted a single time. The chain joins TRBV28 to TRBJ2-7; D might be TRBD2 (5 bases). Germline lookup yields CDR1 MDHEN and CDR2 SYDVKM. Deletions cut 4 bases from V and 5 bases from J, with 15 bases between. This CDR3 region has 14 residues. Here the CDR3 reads CASSSGGSKDEQYF. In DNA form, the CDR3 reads TGTGCCAGCAGTTCAGGCGGGTCTAAGGACGAGCAGTACTTC.

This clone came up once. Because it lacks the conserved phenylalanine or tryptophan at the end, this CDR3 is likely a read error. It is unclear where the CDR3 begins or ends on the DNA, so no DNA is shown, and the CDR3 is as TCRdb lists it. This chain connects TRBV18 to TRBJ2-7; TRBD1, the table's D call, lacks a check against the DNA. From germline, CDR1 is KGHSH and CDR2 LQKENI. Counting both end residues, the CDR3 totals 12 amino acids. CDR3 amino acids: CASSSGQGVKDL.

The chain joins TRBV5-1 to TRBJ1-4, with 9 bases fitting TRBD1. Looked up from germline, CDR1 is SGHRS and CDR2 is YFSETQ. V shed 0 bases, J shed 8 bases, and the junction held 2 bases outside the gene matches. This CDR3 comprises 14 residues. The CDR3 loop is CASSLDRGLEKLFF. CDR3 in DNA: TGCGCCAGCAGCTTGGACAGGGGGCTCGAAAAACTGTTTTTT.

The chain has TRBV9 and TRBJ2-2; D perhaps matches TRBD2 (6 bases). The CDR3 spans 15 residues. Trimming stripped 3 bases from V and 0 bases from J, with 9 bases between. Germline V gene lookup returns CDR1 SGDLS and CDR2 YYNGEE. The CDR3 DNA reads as TGTGCCAGCAGCGACAGACTAGCGAACACCGGGGAGCTGTTTTTT. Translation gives CASSDRLANTGELFF.

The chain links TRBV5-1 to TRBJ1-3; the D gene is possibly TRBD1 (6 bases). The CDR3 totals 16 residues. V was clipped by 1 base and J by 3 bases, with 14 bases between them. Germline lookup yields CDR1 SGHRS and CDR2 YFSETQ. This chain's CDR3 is CASSLSPGGGGNTIYF. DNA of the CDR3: TGCGCCAGCAGCTTGTCCCCGGGGGGCGGTGGAAACACCATATATTTT.

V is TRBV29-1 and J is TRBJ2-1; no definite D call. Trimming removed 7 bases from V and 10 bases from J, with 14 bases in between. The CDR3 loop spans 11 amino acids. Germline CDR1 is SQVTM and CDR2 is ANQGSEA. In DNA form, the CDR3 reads TGCAGCGCTCATCTCGAGGCCGAGCAGTTCTTC. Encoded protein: CSAHLEAEQFF.

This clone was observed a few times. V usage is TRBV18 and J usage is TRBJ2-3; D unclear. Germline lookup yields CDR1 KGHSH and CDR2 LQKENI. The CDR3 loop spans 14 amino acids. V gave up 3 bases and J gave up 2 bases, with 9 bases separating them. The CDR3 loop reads CASSPVLLTDTQYF. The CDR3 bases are TGTGCCAGCTCACCGGTCCTACTCACAGATACGCAGTATTTT.

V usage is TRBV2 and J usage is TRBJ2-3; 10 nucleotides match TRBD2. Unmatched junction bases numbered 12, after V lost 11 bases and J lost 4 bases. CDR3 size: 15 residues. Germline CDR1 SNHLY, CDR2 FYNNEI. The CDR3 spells CAPGGTSGAADTQYF. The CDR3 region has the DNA TGTGCCCCGGGGGGTACTAGCGGGGCGGCAGATACGCAGTATTTT.

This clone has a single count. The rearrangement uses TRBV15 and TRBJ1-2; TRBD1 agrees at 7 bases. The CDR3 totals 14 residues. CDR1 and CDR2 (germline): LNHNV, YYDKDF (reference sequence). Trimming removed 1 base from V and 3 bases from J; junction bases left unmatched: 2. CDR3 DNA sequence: TGTGCCACCAGCAGAGTGGGACAGTACTATGGCTACACCTTC. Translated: CATSRVGQYYGYTF.

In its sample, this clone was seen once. CDR3 sequence: CAISAEPGQAAYGYTF. The CDR3 DNA follows: TGTGCCATCAGTGCCGAACCGGGACAGGCGGCCTATGGCTACACCTTC. The gene calls are TRBV10-3 and TRBJ1-2; 8 positions match TRBD1. V lost 4 bases and J lost 4; bases outside the gene matches: 11. Germline V gives CDR1 ENHRY, CDR2 SYGVKD. The CDR3 covers 16 residues.